One TCR beta chain is described in this entry. Its target is unknown. The source of the sample is a study of persistence of HIV-infected CD4 T cells. About the study: CD4+ T cells responding to CMV or HIV-1 Gag were isolated. Study-level results: CMV- and Gag-responding cells had lower TCRbeta richness than CD3/CD28-responding cells.

The V and J ends lost 7 bases and 3 bases, in that order; junction bases with no gene match: 8. CDR3 length: 14 residues. The germline CDR1 and CDR2 sequences are SNHLY and FYNNEI. This was the immunoSEQ version 4 assay in survey mode. Template was genomic DNA at about 9.3 ng/uL, with up to 1 ug used per sample. TCRdb's table, derived via immunoSEQ multiplex PCR, lists solely in-frame clones and lacks some. This sample yields roughly 34,000 clones, of which 65% to 90% are seen a single time; about 0.9% belongs to the top ten. Stimulation used approximately 10 ug/mL lysate from CMV-infected fibroblasts. CD40L-negative CD69-negative CD45RO-high memory CD4+ T cells were sorted as populations depleted of antigen-responding cells.

The rearrangement joins TRBV2 to TRBJ2-5, with 7 bases identical to TRBD2. The source was CD4+ T cells sorted from PBMCs after 18-hour stimulation, collected from a patient who received antiretroviral therapy. The sequence was collected from an adult man with HIV who was CMV-seropositive. The CDR3 loop reads CASKRGLAEETQYF. In DNA form, the CDR3 reads TGTGCCAGCAAGCGAGGGCTAGCGGAAGAGACCCAGTACTTC.